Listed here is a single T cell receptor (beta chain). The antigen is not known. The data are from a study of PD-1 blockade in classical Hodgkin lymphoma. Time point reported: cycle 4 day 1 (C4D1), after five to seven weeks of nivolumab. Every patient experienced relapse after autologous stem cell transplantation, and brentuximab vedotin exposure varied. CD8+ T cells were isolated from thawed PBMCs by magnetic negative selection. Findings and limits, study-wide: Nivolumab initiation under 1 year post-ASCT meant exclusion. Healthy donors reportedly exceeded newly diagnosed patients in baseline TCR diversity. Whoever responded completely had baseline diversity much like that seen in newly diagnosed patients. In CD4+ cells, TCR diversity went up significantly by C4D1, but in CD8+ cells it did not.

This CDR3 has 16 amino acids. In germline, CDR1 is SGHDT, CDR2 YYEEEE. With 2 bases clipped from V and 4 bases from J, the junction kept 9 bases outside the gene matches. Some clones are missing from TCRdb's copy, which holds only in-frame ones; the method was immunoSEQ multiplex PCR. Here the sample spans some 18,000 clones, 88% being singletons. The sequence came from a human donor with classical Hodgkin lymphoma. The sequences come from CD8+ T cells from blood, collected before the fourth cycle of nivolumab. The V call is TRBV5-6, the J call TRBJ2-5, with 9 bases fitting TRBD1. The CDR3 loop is CASSFGQGRVGETQYF. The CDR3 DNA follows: TGTGCCAGCAGCTTTGGACAGGGGAGGGTGGGAGAGACCCAGTACTTC.